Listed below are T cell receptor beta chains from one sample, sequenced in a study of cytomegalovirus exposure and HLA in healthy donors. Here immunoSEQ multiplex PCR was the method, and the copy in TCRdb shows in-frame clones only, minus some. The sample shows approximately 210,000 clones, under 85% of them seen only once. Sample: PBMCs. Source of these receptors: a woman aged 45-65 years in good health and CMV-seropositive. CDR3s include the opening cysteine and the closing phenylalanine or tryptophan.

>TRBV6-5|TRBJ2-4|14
CASSDSLTKNIQYF
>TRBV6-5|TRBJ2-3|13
CASSYSRADTQYF
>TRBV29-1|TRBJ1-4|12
CSVRQGDEKLFF
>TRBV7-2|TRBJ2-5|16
CASSSPWRGGPETQYF
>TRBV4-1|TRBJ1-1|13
CASSWGPNTEAFF
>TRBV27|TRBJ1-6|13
CASRDRVNSPLHF
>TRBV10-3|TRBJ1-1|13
CAISLSWPGEAFF
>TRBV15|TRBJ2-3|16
CATSRGSGGAPDTQYF
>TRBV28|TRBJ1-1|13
CAIVSGARSEAFF
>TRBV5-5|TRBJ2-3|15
CASSLGAASTDTQYF
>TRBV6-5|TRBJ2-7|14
CASKGPQGLNEQYF
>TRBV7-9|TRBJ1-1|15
CASRPPTGKNTEAFF
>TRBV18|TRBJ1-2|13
CASSEGGRYGYTF
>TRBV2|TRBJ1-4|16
CASSEFLGQGREKLFF
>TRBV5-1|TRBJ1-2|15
CASSLGGIEDWGYTF
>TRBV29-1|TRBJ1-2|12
CSVETGLYGYTF
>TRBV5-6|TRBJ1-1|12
CASSLINTEAFF
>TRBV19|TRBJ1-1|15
CASSIGAHGVSEAFF
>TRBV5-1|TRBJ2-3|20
CASSLPGQGAPREVADTQYF
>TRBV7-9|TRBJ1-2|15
CASSLGTDGYYGYTF
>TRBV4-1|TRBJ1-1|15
CASSQSWAQNTEAFF
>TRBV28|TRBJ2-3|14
CAAETGVGTDTQYF
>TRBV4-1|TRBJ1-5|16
CASSQVGQGDNQPQHF
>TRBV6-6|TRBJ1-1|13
CASNQGGRTEAFF
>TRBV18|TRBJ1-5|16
CASSPGTGVSNQPQHF
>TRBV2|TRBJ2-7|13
CASSEDRGHEQYF
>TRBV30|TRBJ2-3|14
CAWSVGQGPDTQYF
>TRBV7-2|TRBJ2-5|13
CASSLIGQETQYF
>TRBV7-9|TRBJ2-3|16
CASSSIDSAAGDTQYF
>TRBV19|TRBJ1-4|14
CASSTDRASEKLFF
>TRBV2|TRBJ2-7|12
CASSVDTYEQYF
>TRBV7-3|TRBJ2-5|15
CASSLIGQGQETQYF
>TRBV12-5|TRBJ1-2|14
CASGLGRGDYGYTF
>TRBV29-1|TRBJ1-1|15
CSVNQGEPSNTEAFF
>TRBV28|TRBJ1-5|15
CASTLQGASNQPQHF
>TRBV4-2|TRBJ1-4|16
CASSQVEGGTNEKLFF
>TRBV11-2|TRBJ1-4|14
CASSLDRRWKKLFF
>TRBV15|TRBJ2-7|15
CATSREPGLDYEQYF
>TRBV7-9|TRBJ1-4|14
CASSNGAGDEKLFF
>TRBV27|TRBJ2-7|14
CASREAGDSYEQYF
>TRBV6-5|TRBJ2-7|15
CASSYLGQGAHEQYF